This TCR beta chain emerged from a study of shared clonotypes between healthy human individuals. On this clone itself: The antigen is undetermined.

Notes on the study in general: The expectation was that sequencing depth would affect clonotype sharing among donors.

The CDR3 runs 13 residues. Germline V CDR1 and CDR2: MDHEN, SYDVKM. V lost 10 bases, J lost 3 bases, and 7 bases stayed unmatched. Clones were read by immunoSEQ multiplex PCR, and TCRdb kept only the in-frame ones, dropping some. The sample consists of over 400,000 clones, over 70% of them appearing once. The V gene is TRBV28, the J gene TRBJ2-7; 9 bases map to TRBD1. This clonotype was obtained from a middle-aged woman in good health. Some clones in this sample may be carry-over from other donors' samples. Sequencing was performed on PBMCs. The CDR3 here is CATHRQGGYEQYF. The CDR3 region has the DNA TGTGCCACCCACAGACAGGGGGGCTACGAGCAGTACTTC.